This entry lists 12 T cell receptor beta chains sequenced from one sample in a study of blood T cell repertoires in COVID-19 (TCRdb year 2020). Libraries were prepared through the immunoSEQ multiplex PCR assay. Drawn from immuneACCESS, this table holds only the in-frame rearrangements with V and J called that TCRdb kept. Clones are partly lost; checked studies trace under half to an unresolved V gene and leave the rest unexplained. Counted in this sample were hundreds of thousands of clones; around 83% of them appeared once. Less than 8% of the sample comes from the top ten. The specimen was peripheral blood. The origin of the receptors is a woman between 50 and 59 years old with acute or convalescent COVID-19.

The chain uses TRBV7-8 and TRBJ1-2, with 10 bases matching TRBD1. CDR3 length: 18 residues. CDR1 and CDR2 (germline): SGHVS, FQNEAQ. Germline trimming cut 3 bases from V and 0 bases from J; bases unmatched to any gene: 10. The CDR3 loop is CASSLSGRTGGTNYGYTF. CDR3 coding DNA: TGTGCCAGCAGCTTGAGCGGCAGGACAGGGGGGACTAACTATGGCTACACCTTC.

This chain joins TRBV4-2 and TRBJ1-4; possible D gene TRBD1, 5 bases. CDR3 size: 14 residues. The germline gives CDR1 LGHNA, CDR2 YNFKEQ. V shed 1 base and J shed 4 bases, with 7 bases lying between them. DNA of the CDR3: TGTGCCAGCAGCCAAGTACAGGTTAATGAAAAACTGTTTTTT. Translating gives CASSQVQVNEKLFF.

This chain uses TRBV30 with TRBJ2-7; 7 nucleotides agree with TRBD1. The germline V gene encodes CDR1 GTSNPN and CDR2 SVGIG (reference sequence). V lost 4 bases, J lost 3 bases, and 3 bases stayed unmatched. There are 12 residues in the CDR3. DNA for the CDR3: TGTGCCTGGATCAGACAGGGCTACGAGCAGTACTTC. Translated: CAWIRQGYEQYF. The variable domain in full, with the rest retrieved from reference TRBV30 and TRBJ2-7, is SQTIHQWPATLVQPVGSPLSLECTVEGTSNPNLYWYRQAAGRGLQLLFYSVGIGQISSEVPQNLSASRPQDRQFILSSKKLLLSDSGFYLCAWIRQGYEQYFGPGTRLTVT.

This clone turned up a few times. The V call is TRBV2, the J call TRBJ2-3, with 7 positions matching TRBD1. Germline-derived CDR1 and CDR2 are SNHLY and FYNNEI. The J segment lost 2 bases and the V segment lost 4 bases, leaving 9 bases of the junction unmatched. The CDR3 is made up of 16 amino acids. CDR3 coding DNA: TGTGCCAGCAGTGTGGACAGGTCGACAGACACAGATACGCAGTATTTT. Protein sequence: CASSVDRSTDTDTQYF.

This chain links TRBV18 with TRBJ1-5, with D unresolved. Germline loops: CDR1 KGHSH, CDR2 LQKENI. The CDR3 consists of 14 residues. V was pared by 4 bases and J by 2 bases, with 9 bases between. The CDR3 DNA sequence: TGTGCCAGCTCACGCGAGGCTGGCAATCAGCCCCAGCATTTT. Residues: CASSREAGNQPQHF.

This CDR3 reads CASSSIQTPDTIYF. For the CDR3, the DNA is TGTGCCAGCAGTTCAATACAGACCCCAGACACCATATATTTT. The chain employs TRBV28 and TRBJ1-3; D is ambiguous. Germline CDR1 is MDHEN and CDR2 is SYDVKM. This CDR3 has 14 amino acids. V gave up 4 bases and J gave up 8 bases, with 15 bases separating them.

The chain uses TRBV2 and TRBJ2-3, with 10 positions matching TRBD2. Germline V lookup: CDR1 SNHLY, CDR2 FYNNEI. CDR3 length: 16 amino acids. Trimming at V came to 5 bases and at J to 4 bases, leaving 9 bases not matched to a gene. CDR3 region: CASSSGLARRSDTQYF. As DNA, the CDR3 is TGTGCCAGCAGTTCGGGACTAGCGCGGCGCTCAGATACGCAGTATTTT.

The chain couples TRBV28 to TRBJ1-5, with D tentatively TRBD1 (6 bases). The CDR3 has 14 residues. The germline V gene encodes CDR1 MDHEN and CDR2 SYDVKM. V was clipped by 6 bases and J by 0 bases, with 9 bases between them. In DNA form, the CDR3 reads TGTGCCAGCAGCCGGGACAATAGCAATCAGCCCCAGCATTTT. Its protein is CASSRDNSNQPQHF.

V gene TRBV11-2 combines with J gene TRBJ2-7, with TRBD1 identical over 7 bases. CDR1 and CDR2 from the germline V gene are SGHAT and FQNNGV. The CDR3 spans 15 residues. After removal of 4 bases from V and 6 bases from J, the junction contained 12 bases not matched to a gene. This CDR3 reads CASSSRGQRWGEQYF. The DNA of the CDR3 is TGTGCCAGCAGCTCGAGGGGACAGCGGTGGGGCGAGCAGTACTTC.

The DNA of the CDR3 is TGTGCCAGCAGCGCGGGACAGGGAGAGACTGAAGCTTTCTTT. It is translated as CASSAGQGETEAFF. The chain uses TRBV7-9 and TRBJ1-1, with 9 bases matching TRBD1. This CDR3 has 14 residues. Per the germline V gene, CDR1 is SEHNR and CDR2 is FQNEAQ (reference sequence). Unmatched junction bases numbered 6, after V lost 5 bases and J lost 5 bases.

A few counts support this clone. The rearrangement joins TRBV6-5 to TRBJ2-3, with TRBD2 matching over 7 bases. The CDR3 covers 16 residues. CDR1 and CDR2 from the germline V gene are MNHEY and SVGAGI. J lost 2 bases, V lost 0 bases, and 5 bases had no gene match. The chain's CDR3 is CASSYSRLAVTDTQYF. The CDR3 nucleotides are TGTGCCAGCAGTTACTCGCGGCTAGCGGTCACAGATACGCAGTATTTT.

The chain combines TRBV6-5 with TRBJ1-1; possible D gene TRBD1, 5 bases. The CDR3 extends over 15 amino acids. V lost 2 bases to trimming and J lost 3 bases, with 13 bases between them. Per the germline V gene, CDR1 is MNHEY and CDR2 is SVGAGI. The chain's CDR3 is CASSYGGGRHTEAFF. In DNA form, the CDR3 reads TGTGCCAGCAGTTACGGGGGGGGACGGCACACTGAAGCTTTCTTT.